Below, 14 T cell receptor beta chains from the same sample are listed, as sequenced in a study of cytomegalovirus exposure and HLA in healthy donors. Only in-frame clones appear in the TCRdb table, and some are missing; sequencing was by immunoSEQ multiplex PCR. This sample carries more than 250,000 clones, more than 80% of them seen once, and the ten largest clones take approximately 0.84%. The sample comprised PBMCs. The receptors shown here come from a young woman in good health and CMV-seronegative.

The chain uses TRBV2 and TRBJ2-4; 7 bases are shared with TRBD2. Losses at the gene ends were 4 bases for V and 8 bases for J; bases not matched to a gene: 5. Germline assignment: CDR1 SNHLY and CDR2 FYNNEI. The CDR3 contains 13 residues. Here the CDR3 DNA reads TGTGCCAGCAGTGGGGGGGGTTTGGACATTCAGTACTTC. As protein: CASSGGGLDIQYF.

The gene calls are TRBV14 and TRBJ2-7; 7 bases fit TRBD1. This CDR3 contains 15 residues. Germline CDR1 is SGHDN and CDR2 is FVKESK. The J segment lost 1 base and the V segment lost 2 bases, leaving 5 bases of the junction unmatched. The CDR3 spells CASSQMSGGSYEQYF. CDR3 nucleotide sequence: TGTGCCAGCAGCCAAATGTCAGGGGGATCCTACGAGCAGTACTTC.

V is TRBV27 and J is TRBJ2-3, with D possibly matching TRBD2 (6 bases). Germline V lookup: CDR1 MNHEY, CDR2 SMNVEV (reference sequence). Trimming took off 0 bases at V and 14 bases at J, with 18 bases between the two ends. The CDR3 totals 14 residues. CDR3 loop: CASSLSSRDLIPYF. The CDR3 nucleotides read TGTGCCAGCAGTTTATCGTCGCGGGACCTCATACCGTATTTT.

The chain is built from TRBV18 and TRBJ1-5; 9 bases fit TRBD1. This CDR3 spans 16 amino acids. Germline V gene lookup returns CDR1 KGHSH and CDR2 LQKENI. V lost 2 bases and J lost 3; bases outside the gene matches: 5. In DNA, the CDR3 is TGTGCCAGCTCACCAGTGGGACAGGGTTCCAATCAGCCCCAGCATTTT. Amino acid sequence: CASSPVGQGSNQPQHF.

This clone appeared a few times. The rearrangement uses TRBV27 and TRBJ2-7; D gene uncertain. The CDR3 spans 13 residues. The ends were cut back, 6 bases at V and 0 bases at J, with 9 bases in the middle. Germline V CDR1 and CDR2: MNHEY, SMNVEV (reference sequence). DNA of the CDR3: TGTGCCAGCAGCCAATACAGCTCCTACGAGCAGTACTTC. Residues: CASSQYSSYEQYF.

The chain employs TRBV6-1 and TRBJ2-7; TRBD2 matches at 7 bases. The germline V gene has CDR1 MNHNS and CDR2 SASEGT. This CDR3 has 16 residues. V gave up 2 bases and J gave up 0 bases; unmatched junction bases: 7. The CDR3 loop is CASSEQAGDRSYEQYF. CDR3 DNA: TGTGCCAGCAGTGAACAGGCGGGAGACCGCTCCTACGAGCAGTACTTC.

This chain joins TRBV28 and TRBJ1-5, with D possibly TRBD1 on 6 matching bases. Trimming shortened V by 6 bases and J by 5 bases, and 20 bases separated the two germline ends. CDR1 and CDR2 from the germline V gene are MDHEN and SYDVKM. This CDR3 has 16 residues. The CDR3 sequence is CASSLGSGHFYQPQHF. CDR3 sequence (DNA): TGTGCCAGCAGCTTAGGGTCGGGACACTTCTATCAGCCCCAGCATTTT.

The rearrangement uses TRBV29-1 and TRBJ1-5; D is possibly TRBD1 (6 bases). The CDR3 is made up of 12 amino acids. Germline lookup yields CDR1 SQVTM and CDR2 ANQGSEA. Trimming pared 6 bases from V and 4 bases from J, leaving 10 bases between. CDR3 DNA sequence: TGCAGCGTCCGGGACACAAATCAGCCCCAGCATTTT. Translation gives CSVRDTNQPQHF.

The CDR3 spells CATTLHGGRGAFF. The CDR3, as DNA: TGTGCCACCACTCTCCACGGGGGACGTGGAGCTTTCTTT. V and J are TRBV28 and TRBJ1-1; possibly TRBD1 for D (5 bases). V was trimmed by 10 bases and J by 10 bases, leaving 22 bases between them. The germline V gene encodes CDR1 MDHEN and CDR2 SYDVKM. The CDR3 is 13 amino acids.

V is TRBV7-2 and J is TRBJ1-4, with D possibly TRBD1 on 5 matching bases. The CDR3 is 17 residues long. Germline V gene sequence: CDR1 SGHTA, CDR2 FQGNSA. The germline V and J ends were trimmed by 5 bases and 0 bases, with 16 bases remaining between them. In DNA form, the CDR3 reads TGTGCCAGCAGCCCCCGGACACCAGTTGCAACTAATGAAAAACTGTTTTTT. Protein product: CASSPRTPVATNEKLFF.

This clone was picked up one time. The V gene is TRBV13, the J gene TRBJ1-3; D is possibly TRBD1 (6 bases). Germline values: CDR1 PRHDT, CDR2 FYEKMQ (reference sequence). Trimming left V 5 bases short and J 9 bases short, with 17 bases between. The CDR3 consists of 14 residues. CDR3 sequence reads: CASSVGTRGGTIYF. The CDR3 region has the DNA TGTGCCAGCAGCGTCGGGACAAGGGGGGGCACCATATATTTT.

This clone was detected once. V is TRBV11-3 and J is TRBJ2-1, with TRBD2 identical over 11 bases. With V trimmed by 2 bases and J by 3 bases, 3 bases remained unmatched. CDR1 and CDR2 from the germline V gene are SGHNT and YENEEA. The CDR3 spans 16 residues. CDR3 sequence reads: CASSLSGLADYNEQFF. The DNA of the CDR3 is TGTGCCAGCAGCTTATCGGGACTAGCGGACTACAATGAGCAGTTCTTC.

The J gene is TRBJ2-7, the V gene TRBV5-1; weak D call: TRBD2 (5 bases). V dropped 3 bases and J dropped 6 bases, with 7 bases sitting between them. Germline CDR1 and CDR2: SGHRS and YFSETQ. The CDR3 has 11 residues. This CDR3 is CASSWSGEQYF. The DNA for the CDR3 is TGCGCCAGCAGCTGGAGCGGCGAGCAGTACTTC.

This clone has just a few counts. This rearrangement joins TRBV28 to TRBJ1-2; a weak D match, TRBD1 (6 bases). CDR1 is MDHEN, CDR2 SYDVKM, per germline. The CDR3 length is 12 residues. V shed 3 bases and J shed 5 bases, with 7 bases lying between them. This CDR3 is CASSLDRYGYTF. The CDR3 DNA reads TGTGCCAGCAGTTTGGACAGATATGGCTACACCTTC.